The present entry profiles one TCR beta chain with its context. This record comes from a study of blood T cell repertoires in COVID-19. Overall study: From the United States, Italy and Spain came samples of acute and convalescent COVID-19.

Germline CDR1 SGHTA, CDR2 FQGNSA. J was trimmed by 2 bases and V by 5 bases; bases with no gene match: 7. There are 15 residues in the CDR3. The table came from immunoSEQ multiplex PCR; TCRdb's copy has only in-frame clones and leaves some out. The sample contains 35,000 to 50,000 clones, almost 90% of which appear only once. This clonotype originated in a man aged 50 to 59 with active COVID-19. The rearrangement joins TRBV7-2 to TRBJ2-5; 8 bases map to TRBD2. Source material: peripheral blood. CDR3: CASSAKLADQETQYF. The DNA of the CDR3 is TGTGCCAGCAGCGCGAAACTAGCGGATCAAGAGACCCAGTACTTC.